This TCR beta chain is drawn from a study of resident and recirculating memory T cells in vitiligo. The repertoire was sequenced with immunoSEQ multiplex PCR; TCRdb's copy has only in-frame clones and lacks some. Seen here are 70,000 to 95,000 clones, about 92% observed once, and the top ten hold about 4.8%. This clone was recorded a few times. The sequence came from a male donor with vitiligo. The specimen was blood.

The DNA of the CDR3 is TGTGCCAGCAGAGCCCGGTGGGGGGGTGGTCAGCCCCAGCATTTT. This gives the protein CASRARWGGGQPQHF. This rearrangement joins TRBV2 to TRBJ1-5, with D maybe TRBD1 (5 bases). CDR1 and CDR2 (germline): SNHLY, FYNNEI. The CDR3 extends over 15 amino acids. V shed 6 bases and J shed 6 bases, with 18 bases lying between them. Looking up the rest from reference TRBV2 and TRBJ1-5 gives the full variable domain: EPEVTQTPSHQVTQMGQEVILRCVPISNHLYFYWYRQILGQKVEFLVSFYNNEISEKSEIFDDQFSVERPDGSNFTLKIRSTKLEDSAMYFCASRARWGGGQPQHFGDGTRLSIL.